Listed here is a single TCR beta chain. The junction had 8 bases not matched to a gene; V was cut back by 0 bases and J by 4 bases. The CDR3 is 17 residues long. Germline V gene lookup returns CDR1 SGHTS and CDR2 YDEGEE. Method: immunoSEQ multiplex PCR; TCRdb's copy keeps in-frame clones and lacks some. The table has approximately 23,000 clones, about 90% seen once. The data belong to a study of T cell changes during pregnancy in multiple sclerosis. The source is a female donor in good health, enrolled as a control in a pregnancy study. This chain connects TRBV5-8 to TRBJ1-4; 8 bases match TRBD1. The sample was CD4+ T cells from peripheral blood mononuclear cells, taken in the third trimester of pregnancy. The DNA for the CDR3 is TGTGCCAGCAGCTTGGGACAGGGGAGGCGGGGTAATGAAAAACTGTTTTTT. Residues: CASSLGQGRRGNEKLFF.